These T cell receptor beta chains were read from a single sample in a study of early T cells in non-severe SARS-CoV-2 infection. In TCRdb, the 5' RACE reads were re-called with MiXCR into one record per CDR3 protein. The table shows about 31,000 distinct CDR3 sequences, with approximately 5.4% occurring only once. Material for sequencing was whole blood. The receptor set was obtained from an adult who was a healthcare worker with PCR-confirmed SARS-CoV-2 infection or an uninfected control (not recorded which). The CDR3 runs from the conserved cysteine through the conserved F or W. Fields, in order: D gene, V gene, clone size, J gene, CDR3 DNA, CDR3 protein. A D gene is named only where the DNA matches it firmly. The size field is filled for only some rows; it gives once, few, many or a size class.

-	TRBV18	-	TRBJ1-5	TGTGCCAGCTCAGGGGGACAAAGCAACCAGCCCCAGCATTTT	CASSGGQSNQPQHF
TRBD2	TRBV5-8	many	TRBJ2-5	TGTGCCAGCAGCCCGGGACTAGCGGGGACAGAGACCCAGTACTTC	CASSPGLAGTETQYF
-	TRBV2	many	TRBJ1-1	TGTGCCAGCAGTGAAGCTGGGCAGGGTGCTGAAGCTTTCTTT	CASSEAGQGAEAFF
TRBD2	TRBV28	many	TRBJ2-5	TGTGCCAGCAGGGGTAGCGGGAGCGGAGAGACCCAGTACTTC	CASRGSGSGETQYF
TRBD1	TRBV4-2	many	TRBJ2-2	TGTGCCAGCAGCCAGCCCCCTGGACAGGGCACCGGGGAGCTGTTTTTT	CASSQPPGQGTGELFF
TRBD2	TRBV19	many	TRBJ2-7	TGTGCCAGTAGCCAACTAGCGGGAGGTGCCGAGCAGTACTTC	CASSQLAGGAEQYF
TRBD1	TRBV12-3/TRBV12-4	-	TRBJ1-4	TGTGCCAGTTACTCTGGGACAGGGGATGAAAAACTGTTTTTT	CASYSGTGDEKLFF
TRBD2	TRBV7-9	many	TRBJ2-5	TGTGCCAGCAGGCCGACTAGCGGACCTCATGAGACCCAGTACTTC	CASRPTSGPHETQYF
TRBD2	TRBV5-4	few	TRBJ2-1	TGTGCCAGCAGCTTGGGCGGGAGAAACAATGAGCAGTTCTTC	CASSLGGRNNEQFF
-	TRBV27	few	TRBJ1-2	TGTGCCAGCAGTTTACAGGGGACGACCTATGGCTACACCTTC	CASSLQGTTYGYTF
-	TRBV11-2	-	TRBJ2-7	TGTGCCAGCAGCTATACGTACGAGCAGTACTTC	CASSYTYEQYF
-	TRBV10-2	many	TRBJ1-5	TGCGCCAGCAGGAATATAGGGTCACTTCAGCCCCAGCATTTT	CASRNIGSLQPQHF
-	TRBV3-1	-	TRBJ2-1	TGTGCCAGCAGCCCAGGAAGGAGTGAGCAGTTCTTC	CASSPGRSEQFF
-	TRBV19	few	TRBJ2-3	TGTGCCAGTAGTATCGGGAGATCAGATACGCAGTATTTT	CASSIGRSDTQYF
-	TRBV11-2	-	TRBJ2-2	TGTGCCAGCAGCTTAGAGGGTTTGTCCGGGGAGCTGTTTTTT	CASSLEGLSGELFF
TRBD2	TRBV10-3	many	TRBJ2-1	TGTGCCATCAGTTCCACTAGCGGGAGGGCCCTCAATGAGCAGTTCTTC	CAISSTSGRALNEQFF
-	TRBV28	many	TRBJ1-1	TGTGCCAGCAGTTTCATGGGGGGCCCGACTGAAGCTTTCTTT	CASSFMGGPTEAFF
TRBD2	TRBV20-1	few	TRBJ2-7	TGCAGTGCTAGTCCACCCGGGACTAGTACACTCGACTACGAGCAGTACTTC	CSASPPGTSTLDYEQYF
-	TRBV12-3/TRBV12-4	-	TRBJ2-1	TGTGCCAGCAGCCGTCGGGGCAGGGGTAATGAGCAGTTCTTC	CASSRRGRGNEQFF
-	TRBV6-4	many	TRBJ2-2	TGTGCCAGCAGTGAAGGCTCGAACACCGGGGAGCTGTTTTTT	CASSEGSNTGELFF
TRBD1	TRBV5-4	many	TRBJ2-7	TGTGCCAGCTCCGACGGACAGGGGGGGGTCTACGAGCAGTACTTC	CASSDGQGGVYEQYF
TRBD2	TRBV7-2	many	TRBJ2-1	TGTGCCAGCAGCTTGGGCGCGGGACTAGCGTACAATGAGCAGTTCTTC	CASSLGAGLAYNEQFF
TRBD2	TRBV6-5	many	TRBJ2-2	TGTGCCAGCAGTTACAGACTAGCAGTGAACACCGGGGAGCTGTTTTTT	CASSYRLAVNTGELFF
TRBD2	TRBV30	many	TRBJ2-3	TGTGCCTGGATTGCGCGGGAGAGGAGCACAGATACGCAGTATTTT	CAWIARERSTDTQYF
-	TRBV5-6	many	TRBJ1-2	TGTGCCAGCAGCTTCCGGTCAGGGGCGACCGGTGGCTACACCTTC	CASSFRSGATGGYTF
-	TRBV2	many	TRBJ1-6	TGTGCCAGCAGTGGGGACGTTAATTCACCCCTCCACTTT	CASSGDVNSPLHF
-	TRBV14	many	TRBJ2-3	TGTGCCAGCAGCCAACAACTAGCTGCCACAGATACGCAGTATTTT	CASSQQLAATDTQYF
TRBD2	TRBV28	many	TRBJ2-3	TGTGCCAGCAGTTTTGCCGGGACTACCTTCACAGATACGCAGTATTTT	CASSFAGTTFTDTQYF
-	TRBV6-1	many	TRBJ2-3	TGTGCCAGTACCTCCCGGGACCCCACAGATACGCAGTATTTT	CASTSRDPTDTQYF
TRBD1	TRBV4-1	few	TRBJ2-3	TGCGCCAGCAGCCAACTTTCCGGGACAGGGGTTACAGATACGCAGTATTTT	CASSQLSGTGVTDTQYF
-	TRBV27	many	TRBJ1-1	TGTGCCAGCAGCCATGCTTGGGACACTGAAGCTTTCTTT	CASSHAWDTEAFF
TRBD2	TRBV10-3	many	TRBJ2-3	TGTGCCATCAGTGAGGGTTTAGCGGGAGTGACCACAGATACGCAGTATTTT	CAISEGLAGVTTDTQYF
-	TRBV7-2	many	TRBJ1-1	TGTGCCAGCAGCTCCGGCGCCTTGAACACTGAAGCTTTCTTT	CASSSGALNTEAFF
-	TRBV5-6	many	TRBJ2-3	TGTGCCAGCATTCTTGGGCTCAACAAGGGCGATACGCAGTATTTT	CASILGLNKGDTQYF
-	TRBV10-3	medium-sized	TRBJ1-1	TGTGCCATCGGCACGGGTAACACTGAAGCTTTCTTT	CAIGTGNTEAFF
TRBD2	TRBV12-3/TRBV12-4	few	TRBJ2-1	TGTGCCAGCAGCCCTTTGGCTAGCGGGAGTACTGAGCAGTTCTTC	CASSPLASGSTEQFF
TRBD1	TRBV7-9	few	TRBJ2-5	TGTGCCAGCAGCTTAGTATCCGGACAGGGGGCTCGGGAGACCCAGTACTTC	CASSLVSGQGARETQYF
-	TRBV24-1	many	TRBJ2-5	TGTGCCACCAGTGATCCCCGGTTTAGGGAAGAGACCCAGTACTTC	CATSDPRFREETQYF
TRBD2	TRBV20-1	-	TRBJ2-7	TGCAGTGCTAGTAGCACCGTAACTCTAGCGGGAGCCGTCTACGAGCAGTACTTC	CSASSTVTLAGAVYEQYF
-	TRBV12-3/TRBV12-4	many	TRBJ2-1	TGTGCCAGCAGTTTAAACAGTCTAGCTAGAGATGAGCAGTTCTTC	CASSLNSLARDEQFF
TRBD2	TRBV27	many	TRBJ2-1	TGTGCCAGCGGGAGCGGGAGGGCCCAAGAGCAGTTCTTC	CASGSGRAQEQFF
-	TRBV7-3	many	TRBJ2-2	TGTGCCAGCAGCCAGGTCGGGGCGTGGACCGGGGAGCTGTTTTTT	CASSQVGAWTGELFF
-	TRBV6-6	-	TRBJ2-3	TGTGCCAGCTCCGGACTGGGGGATACGCAGTATTTT	CASSGLGDTQYF
TRBD2	TRBV5-1	few	TRBJ2-1	TGCGCCAGCAGCCCCGGGACTAGCGCTTACAATGAGCAGTTCTTC	CASSPGTSAYNEQFF
TRBD1	TRBV7-9	-	TRBJ1-1	TGTGCCAGCAGCCGTGGACAGGGGACAGACACTGAAGCTTTCTTT	CASSRGQGTDTEAFF
TRBD2	TRBV20-1	-	TRBJ2-3	TGCAGTGCTAGAGATCGGGGTTTGGGTCTAGCGGGAGGATCAGATACGCAGTATTTT	CSARDRGLGLAGGSDTQYF